Below, one T cell receptor beta chain is given with its context. Its antigen is not yet known. Base qualities are missing; no much larger clone stands one base away. These data belong to a study of blood T cell repertoires in COVID-19 (TCRdb year 2020). Turning to the overall study: Samples from collaborators originated in the United States, Italy and Spain and spanned both the acute and convalescent phases of COVID-19. Nearly every sample came with metadata listing a de-identified subject ID, COVID-19 status, age in years and sex. The dataset comprised deeply sampled blood TCRbeta repertoires from subjects exposed to, actively infected with, or recovered from COVID-19. The samples were drawn from the first 160 participants of the ongoing ImmuneRACE study and from more than 1,000 subjects provided by 6 global collaborators. The repertoires were made available in a free public database intended to serve as a resource for research on the immune response to SARS-CoV-2. The material from the prospective study consisted of cDNA or gDNA derived from T cells, B-cell-depleted T cells, or PBMCs. Where available, HLA class I and class II types were taken from metadata supplied by the sample provider and were not determined by assay-based typing.

General study outcomes and caveats: The quantity of clinical and demographic metadata differed by source and by participant and was supplied without curation.

TCRbeta CDR3 regions were amplified from genomic DNA using the immunoSEQ Assay, a bias-controlled multiplex PCR. Regarding the original processing steps: Nucleated cell counts per sample were estimated from amplification of reference gene primers within the assay. To quantify the absolute abundance of each unique TCRbeta CDR3 rearrangement, sequence reads were collapsed and filtered. For each sample, productive Simpson clonality was calculated by taking the square root of Simpson's diversity index across productive rearrangements. TCRdb holds this immuneACCESS table with in-frame rearrangements only. Some clones are missing; in checked studies, unresolved V genes explain under half, and the rest has no known cause. V, J and clone size reflect that table, while D and trimming were determined from the DNA. Recorded for this sample are about 280,000 clones; around 90% of them occurred a single time. Around 1% of the sample belongs to the ten largest clones.

Via the germline V gene, CDR1 is LGHNT and CDR2 FRNRAP. Trimmed from V: 7 bases; trimmed from J: 4 bases; junction bases lacking a gene match: 6. The CDR3 has 14 amino acids, counting the end cysteine and phenylalanine. Only the CDR3 part of the read is kept: 42 bases, read in frame from the first base. Participants in the prospective study were enrolled through a virtual design, were aged roughly 18 to 100 years, and lived in 20 to 30 United States geographic areas. In the prospective study, cohorts were assigned on the basis of participant-reported clinical history obtained from a screening survey and a study questionnaire. Recovered participants in ImmuneRACE Cohort 3 were defined as having two consecutive negative NP/OP PCR tests, clearance from a healthcare professional, or resolution of symptoms. In the prospective study, mobile phlebotomists collected whole blood, serum and a nasopharyngeal or oropharyngeal swab from each participant. Additional blood draws and questionnaires over an approximately two-month period could optionally be provided by prospective study participants. Prospective study blood samples were shipped either frozen or at room temperature before DNA extraction.

The V gene is TRBV12-5 and the J gene is TRBJ1-5, with 8 middle bases fitting TRBD1. Input material: PBMCs or T cells enriched from blood (not recorded which). The clonotype comes from a woman aged 25-40 years who had recovered from COVID-19. The CDR3 has the sequence CASEGTGGNQPQHF. The base sequence is TGTGCTAGTGAGGGAACAGGGGGGAATCAGCCCCAGCATTTT.